This TCR beta chain was recovered during a study of STAT5B mutations in CD4+ large granular lymphocyte leukemia. On this clone: Its antigen remains unknown.

Study observations and caveats: Less than 30% of private leukemic clonotypes occurred rarely in other patients' non-leukemic repertoires. TRBV06-family usage was enriched in top patient clones (8/27) versus controls (2/35).

CDR1 and CDR2 from the germline V gene are MNHNY and SVGAGI (reference sequence). The CDR3 has 15 amino acids. V gave up 6 bases and J gave up 10 bases, with 19 bases separating them. Sequencing was at survey level. Measured with immunoSEQ multiplex PCR; TCRdb has only the in-frame clones, and not every one. This sample has approximately 32,000 clones; approximately 90% occur once, and the top ten carry 0.95% to 1%. Specimen: CD4+ T cells from blood buffy coats. The receptor was isolated from a human donor in good health. The chain combines TRBV6-6 with TRBJ1-6; D might be TRBD1 (6 bases). The CDR3 sequence: CASSLQGGSGSPLHF. The CDR3 DNA reads as TGTGCCAGCAGCCTACAGGGAGGTAGTGGCTCACCCCTCCACTTT.